This is a list of T cell receptor beta chains from one sample in a study of CD8 T cells in Susac syndrome. From the immunoSEQ multiplex PCR reads, TCRdb called clonotypes with MiXCR, one entry per CDR3 protein. The data show around 300,000 distinct CDR3 sequences, 89% seen once. The sequenced sample was CD8+ T cells from PBMCs. The source is a human donor with multiple sclerosis. Each CDR3 is given with its conserved first and last residue. Fields, in order: V gene, clone size, D gene, J gene, CDR3 DNA, CDR3 protein. D genes are given only for firm matches. The size entry is marked missing in some rows and otherwise reads once, few, many or a size class.

v_call: TRBV3-1
clone_size: .
d_call: TRBD1
j_call: TRBJ1-1
cdr3_nt: TGTGCCAGCAGCCAATTCTTCGGGACAGGATCATATCAAGGGTTCACTGAAGCTTTCTTT
cdr3_aa: CASSQFFGTGSYQGFTEAFF

v_call: TRBV7-6
clone_size: .
d_call: .
j_call: TRBJ2-1
cdr3_nt: TGTGCCAGCAGCCCGAGACGGTCCCCTTACAATGAGCAGTTCTTC
cdr3_aa: CASSPRRSPYNEQFF

v_call: TRBV23-1
clone_size: .
d_call: .
j_call: TRBJ2-1
cdr3_nt: TGCGCCAGCAGTCCTCCAATCAGCTGCAACAGGGTTTCCTACAATGAGCAGTTCTTC
cdr3_aa: CASSPPISCNRVSYNEQFF

v_call: TRBV19
clone_size: .
d_call: .
j_call: TRBJ2-1
cdr3_nt: TGTGCCAGTACCGTAGGGGGGAGCTCCTACAATGAGCAGTTCTTC
cdr3_aa: CASTVGGSSYNEQFF

v_call: TRBV19
clone_size: .
d_call: .
j_call: TRBJ2-1
cdr3_nt: TGTGCCAGTAGTATAGGCTTGTACAGCGGTAATGAGCAGTTCTTC
cdr3_aa: CASSIGLYSGNEQFF

v_call: TRBV29-1
clone_size: .
d_call: TRBD2
j_call: TRBJ2-3
cdr3_nt: TGCAGCGCCCGAGCGGGAGGGGGAAATACGCAGTATTTT
cdr3_aa: CSARAGGGNTQYF

v_call: TRBV20-1
clone_size: .
d_call: .
j_call: TRBJ1-4
cdr3_nt: TGCAGTGCTAGTAAAGAAAAACTGTTTTTT
cdr3_aa: CSASKEKLFF

v_call: TRBV20-1
clone_size: .
d_call: TRBD2
j_call: TRBJ2-7
cdr3_nt: TGCAGTGCTAGGGGCCCCGGGGGGTCCGACCTCTACGAGCAGTACTTC
cdr3_aa: CSARGPGGSDLYEQYF

v_call: TRBV2
clone_size: .
d_call: .
j_call: TRBJ1-2
cdr3_nt: TGTGCCAGCAGTGAAGTTACGGGACCCCCGGGGTATGGCTACACCTTC
cdr3_aa: CASSEVTGPPGYGYTF

v_call: TRBV27
clone_size: .
d_call: TRBD2
j_call: TRBJ2-1
cdr3_nt: TGTGCCAGCAGTATAGGACTAGCGGGGGACAATGAGCAGTTCTTC
cdr3_aa: CASSIGLAGDNEQFF

v_call: TRBV12-3/TRBV12-4
clone_size: .
d_call: .
j_call: TRBJ2-4
cdr3_nt: TGTGCCAGCAGTTTTATAGCCAAAAACATTCAGTACTTC
cdr3_aa: CASSFIAKNIQYF

v_call: TRBV7-9
clone_size: .
d_call: TRBD2
j_call: TRBJ2-7
cdr3_nt: TGTGCCAGCAGGGACGGGGGGGCCCCCACCTTCGAGCAGTACTTC
cdr3_aa: CASRDGGAPTFEQYF

v_call: TRBV19
clone_size: once
d_call: TRBD1
j_call: TRBJ1-1
cdr3_nt: TGTGCCAGTAGTACTGGGACAGGTACTGAAGCTTTCTTT
cdr3_aa: CASSTGTGTEAFF

v_call: TRBV12-3/TRBV12-4
clone_size: few
d_call: TRBD2
j_call: TRBJ2-7
cdr3_nt: TGTGCCAGCAGTTTGGGGCTAGCGGGGGGCGAGCAGTACTTC
cdr3_aa: CASSLGLAGGEQYF

v_call: TRBV28
clone_size: .
d_call: .
j_call: TRBJ2-7
cdr3_nt: TGTGCCAGCAGTTACTCAGAAAACGAGCAGTACTTC
cdr3_aa: CASSYSENEQYF

v_call: TRBV27
clone_size: .
d_call: TRBD2
j_call: TRBJ2-2
cdr3_nt: TGTGCCAGCAGTTCAGCGGGGGTGGGCACCGGGGAGCTGTTTTTT
cdr3_aa: CASSSAGVGTGELFF

v_call: TRBV7-8
clone_size: .
d_call: .
j_call: TRBJ2-3
cdr3_nt: TGTGCCAGCAGCGCCCCGCTTAGCACAGATACGCAGTATTTT
cdr3_aa: CASSAPLSTDTQYF

v_call: TRBV4-2
clone_size: .
d_call: TRBD2
j_call: TRBJ2-3
cdr3_nt: TGTGCCAGCAGCGGCGCAGATCGGGACTACTCCACAGATACGCAGTATTTT
cdr3_aa: CASSGADRDYSTDTQYF

v_call: TRBV20-1
clone_size: .
d_call: TRBD2
j_call: TRBJ2-7
cdr3_nt: TGCAGTGCTAGTGGCGGGACTAGCGGGAGGGATTTCCCTTACGAGCAGTACTTC
cdr3_aa: CSASGGTSGRDFPYEQYF

v_call: TRBV11-2
clone_size: .
d_call: .
j_call: TRBJ1-2
cdr3_nt: TGTGCCAGCAGCTCGACAGAGGCACCCCACTATGGCTACACCTTC
cdr3_aa: CASSSTEAPHYGYTF

v_call: TRBV12-3/TRBV12-4
clone_size: .
d_call: .
j_call: TRBJ1-6
cdr3_nt: TGTGCCAGCAGTCCCGGACAAGCCTATAATTCACCCCTCCACTTT
cdr3_aa: CASSPGQAYNSPLHF

v_call: TRBV4-3
clone_size: .
d_call: .
j_call: TRBJ2-1
cdr3_nt: TGCGCCAGCAGCCAAGATTTGGCGGTAAGCTCCTACAATGAGCAGTTCTTC
cdr3_aa: CASSQDLAVSSYNEQFF

v_call: TRBV28
clone_size: .
d_call: .
j_call: TRBJ2-2
cdr3_nt: TGTGCCAGCAGTTTGGGGCACACCGGGGAGCTGTTTTTT
cdr3_aa: CASSLGHTGELFF

v_call: TRBV12-3/TRBV12-4
clone_size: .
d_call: .
j_call: TRBJ2-5
cdr3_nt: TGTGCCAGCGCCTGGGGCCAAGAGACCCAGTACTTC
cdr3_aa: CASAWGQETQYF

v_call: TRBV28
clone_size: .
d_call: TRBD2
j_call: TRBJ2-1
cdr3_nt: TGTGCCAGCAGTCTCATACTAGCGGGGGCTGAACATGAGCAGTTCTTC
cdr3_aa: CASSLILAGAEHEQFF

v_call: TRBV4-3
clone_size: .
d_call: .
j_call: TRBJ2-1
cdr3_nt: TGCGCCAGCAGCCAGCCCCTAGGTGAGCAGTTCTTC
cdr3_aa: CASSQPLGEQFF